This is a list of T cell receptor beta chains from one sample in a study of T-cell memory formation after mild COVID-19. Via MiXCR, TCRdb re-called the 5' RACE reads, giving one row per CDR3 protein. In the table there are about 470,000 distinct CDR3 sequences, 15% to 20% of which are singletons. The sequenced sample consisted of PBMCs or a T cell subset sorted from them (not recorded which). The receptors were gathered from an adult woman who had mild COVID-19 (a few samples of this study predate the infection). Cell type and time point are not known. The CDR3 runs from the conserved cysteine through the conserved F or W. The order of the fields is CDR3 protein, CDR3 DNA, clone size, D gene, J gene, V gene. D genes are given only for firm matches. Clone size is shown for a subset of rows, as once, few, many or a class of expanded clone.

CDR3aa: CASSLAWAEAFF
CDR3nt: TGTGCCAGCAGCTTGGCTTGGGCTGAAGCTTTCTTT
abundance: NA
d_gene: NA
j_gene: TRBJ1-1
v_gene: TRBV7-9

CDR3aa: CSVDGQGLNTEAFF
CDR3nt: TGCAGCGTTGATGGACAGGGGTTAAACACTGAAGCTTTCTTT
abundance: NA
d_gene: TRBD1
j_gene: TRBJ1-1
v_gene: TRBV29-1

CDR3aa: CSAGQGYTGELFF
CDR3nt: TGCAGCGCCGGACAGGGCTACACCGGGGAGCTGTTTTTT
abundance: once
d_gene: TRBD1
j_gene: TRBJ2-2
v_gene: TRBV29-1

CDR3aa: CASRPYDSYNSPLHF
CDR3nt: TGTGCCAGCAGGCCTTACGACTCCTATAATTCACCCCTCCACTTT
abundance: NA
d_gene: NA
j_gene: TRBJ1-6
v_gene: TRBV6-5

CDR3aa: CATSDRDSVNYGYTF
CDR3nt: TGTGCCACTAGCGACCGGGACAGCGTAAACTATGGCTACACCTTC
abundance: NA
d_gene: TRBD1
j_gene: TRBJ1-2
v_gene: TRBV7-9

CDR3aa: CASSFWQAGSGELFF
CDR3nt: TGCGCCAGCAGCTTTTGGCAGGCGGGGTCCGGGGAGCTGTTTTTT
abundance: many
d_gene: NA
j_gene: TRBJ2-2
v_gene: TRBV5-1

CDR3aa: CASSYLARTRAGGWEQFF
CDR3nt: TGTGCCAGCAGTTACCTGGCCCGGACTCGGGCGGGAGGATGGGAGCAGTTCTTC
abundance: NA
d_gene: TRBD2
j_gene: TRBJ2-1
v_gene: TRBV6-2/TRBV6-3

CDR3aa: CASSGEAMQYF
CDR3nt: TGCGCCAGCAGCGGTGAGGCGATGCAGTATTTT
abundance: few
d_gene: NA
j_gene: TRBJ2-3
v_gene: TRBV5-1

CDR3aa: CAWTLSGREQYF
CDR3nt: TGTGCCTGGACTCTTTCAGGGAGGGAGCAGTACTTC
abundance: NA
d_gene: NA
j_gene: TRBJ2-7
v_gene: TRBV30

CDR3aa: CASSVESNTQYF
CDR3nt: TGTGCCAGCAGCGTAGAGTCGAATACGCAGTATTTT
abundance: few
d_gene: NA
j_gene: TRBJ2-3
v_gene: TRBV9

CDR3aa: CASSEDDFTDTQYF
CDR3nt: TGTGCCAGCAGTGAGGACGACTTCACAGATACGCAGTATTTT
abundance: few
d_gene: NA
j_gene: TRBJ2-3
v_gene: TRBV12-3/TRBV12-4

CDR3aa: CASSQEATGVGTEAFF
CDR3nt: TGCGCCAGCAGCCAAGAGGCCACGGGGGTAGGGACTGAAGCTTTCTTT
abundance: NA
d_gene: NA
j_gene: TRBJ1-1
v_gene: TRBV4-3

CDR3aa: CASSSGTGNQETQYF
CDR3nt: TGTGCCAGCAGCTCAGGGACAGGGAATCAAGAGACCCAGTACTTC
abundance: few
d_gene: TRBD1
j_gene: TRBJ2-5
v_gene: TRBV7-9

CDR3aa: CSAPSGRASYEQYF
CDR3nt: TGCAGTGCCCCGAGCGGGAGGGCCTCCTACGAGCAGTACTTC
abundance: NA
d_gene: TRBD2
j_gene: TRBJ2-7
v_gene: TRBV20-1

CDR3aa: CASSQDPSASYEQYF
CDR3nt: TGTGCCAGCAGCCAAGATCCTAGCGCTAGCTACGAGCAGTACTTC
abundance: NA
d_gene: NA
j_gene: TRBJ2-7
v_gene: TRBV4-2

CDR3aa: CASSLQGGASGANVLTF
CDR3nt: TGCGCCAGCAGCTTGCAGGGCGGAGCTTCTGGGGCCAACGTCCTGACTTTC
abundance: few
d_gene: NA
j_gene: TRBJ2-6
v_gene: TRBV5-1

CDR3aa: CASSPTRHEQFF
CDR3nt: TGTGCCAGCAGCCCTACTAGGCATGAGCAGTTCTTC
abundance: NA
d_gene: NA
j_gene: TRBJ2-1
v_gene: TRBV27

CDR3aa: CASSPGTGGGYTGELFF
CDR3nt: TGTGCCAGCAGCCCGGGGACAGGGGGCGGTTACACCGGGGAGCTGTTTTTT
abundance: NA
d_gene: TRBD1
j_gene: TRBJ2-2
v_gene: TRBV5-5

CDR3aa: CSVRTGSGHGYTF
CDR3nt: TGCAGCGTTAGGACAGGTTCCGGCCATGGCTACACCTTC
abundance: few
d_gene: TRBD1
j_gene: TRBJ1-2
v_gene: TRBV29-1

CDR3aa: CASSPTRASYEQYF
CDR3nt: TGTGCCAGCAGCCCAACTAGGGCTTCCTACGAGCAGTACTTC
abundance: many
d_gene: NA
j_gene: TRBJ2-7
v_gene: TRBV3-1

CDR3aa: CSAKLGGTDTQYF
CDR3nt: TGCAGCGCAAAACTTGGCGGCACAGATACGCAGTATTTT
abundance: NA
d_gene: NA
j_gene: TRBJ2-3
v_gene: TRBV29-1

CDR3aa: CATSDTGTGVEQYF
CDR3nt: TGTGCCACCAGTGATACCGGGACAGGCGTGGAGCAGTACTTC
abundance: NA
d_gene: TRBD1
j_gene: TRBJ2-7
v_gene: TRBV24-1

CDR3aa: CASSLVGNADTQYF
CDR3nt: TGTGCCAGCAGCTTAGTTGGGAACGCAGATACGCAGTATTTT
abundance: NA
d_gene: NA
j_gene: TRBJ2-3
v_gene: TRBV7-8

CDR3aa: CASSLGRGAGEQYF
CDR3nt: TGTGCCAGCAGTTTAGGCAGGGGAGCGGGCGAGCAGTACTTC
abundance: NA
d_gene: NA
j_gene: TRBJ2-7
v_gene: TRBV27

CDR3aa: CASTLQAGINQPQHF
CDR3nt: TGTGCCAGCACCCTCCAGGCGGGGATCAATCAGCCCCAGCATTTT
abundance: few
d_gene: NA
j_gene: TRBJ1-5
v_gene: TRBV5-6

CDR3aa: CASSYGVHEQYF
CDR3nt: TGTGCCAGCAGCTATGGGGTCCACGAGCAGTACTTC
abundance: NA
d_gene: NA
j_gene: TRBJ2-7
v_gene: TRBV5-8

CDR3aa: CAIREGDRFTEAFF
CDR3nt: TGTGCCATCAGGGAAGGGGACAGATTCACTGAAGCTTTCTTT
abundance: few
d_gene: TRBD1
j_gene: TRBJ1-1
v_gene: TRBV10-3

CDR3aa: CSVEVGRETYEQYF
CDR3nt: TGCAGCGTTGAAGTGGGGCGGGAGACCTACGAGCAGTACTTC
abundance: few
d_gene: TRBD2
j_gene: TRBJ2-7
v_gene: TRBV29-1

CDR3aa: CASSSPGQSGGANVLTF
CDR3nt: TGTGCCAGCAGCTCTCCGGGACAGTCTGGCGGGGCCAACGTCCTGACTTTC
abundance: NA
d_gene: TRBD1
j_gene: TRBJ2-6
v_gene: TRBV7-9

CDR3aa: CASSLADTGELFF
CDR3nt: TGTGCCAGCAGCTTAGCGGACACCGGGGAGCTGTTTTTT
abundance: many
d_gene: NA
j_gene: TRBJ2-2
v_gene: TRBV7-9

CDR3aa: CDSSSGGPAGETQYF
CDR3nt: TGTGACAGCTCGTCAGGAGGGCCGGCGGGGGAGACCCAGTACTTC
abundance: NA
d_gene: NA
j_gene: TRBJ2-5
v_gene: TRBV18

CDR3aa: CASSIDNGVAYEQYF
CDR3nt: TGTGCCAGTAGTATAGATAACGGTGTGGCCTACGAGCAGTACTTC
abundance: NA
d_gene: NA
j_gene: TRBJ2-7
v_gene: TRBV19

CDR3aa: CASSQDWDRMNTEAFF
CDR3nt: TGCGCCAGCAGCCAAGATTGGGACAGAATGAACACTGAAGCTTTCTTT
abundance: many
d_gene: TRBD1
j_gene: TRBJ1-1
v_gene: TRBV4-1

CDR3aa: CASSLTLAGPGELFF
CDR3nt: TGTGCCAGCAGTTTGACCCTGGCGGGTCCCGGGGAGCTGTTTTTT
abundance: few
d_gene: NA
j_gene: TRBJ2-2
v_gene: TRBV27

CDR3aa: CASSVDSTGEQYF
CDR3nt: TGTGCCAGCAGCGTAGACTCGACGGGGGAGCAGTACTTC
abundance: few
d_gene: NA
j_gene: TRBJ2-7
v_gene: TRBV9

CDR3aa: CASSLDLPTDTQYF
CDR3nt: TGCGCCAGCAGCTTGGACCTTCCCACAGATACGCAGTATTTT
abundance: few
d_gene: NA
j_gene: TRBJ2-3
v_gene: TRBV5-1

CDR3aa: CSHARLAGRYEQYF
CDR3nt: TGCAGTCATGCTAGGTTGGCGGGGCGGTACGAGCAGTACTTC
abundance: few
d_gene: NA
j_gene: TRBJ2-7
v_gene: TRBV20-1

CDR3aa: CSVSSRADTDTQYF
CDR3nt: TGCAGCGTTAGCAGTCGGGCTGATACAGATACGCAGTATTTT
abundance: many
d_gene: NA
j_gene: TRBJ2-3
v_gene: TRBV29-1

CDR3aa: CASSSGGGANYGYTF
CDR3nt: TGCGCCAGCAGCTCCGGCGGGGGAGCCAACTATGGCTACACCTTC
abundance: few
d_gene: NA
j_gene: TRBJ1-2
v_gene: TRBV5-1